This T cell receptor (beta chain) was identified in a study of CD8 T cells in ankylosing spondylitis. TCRdb called the 5' RACE reads again in MiXCR, with one record for every CDR3 protein. Of 240,000 or so distinct CDR3 sequences listed, about 10% are singletons. Study-wide results and limits: Disease-associated clones were reportedly significantly overrepresented in matched ankylosing spondylitis synovial fluid. What seemed typical of ankylosing spondylitis blood was a TCR beta motif built from several highly homologous variants.

This clonotype was detected only a few times. Its antigen remains unknown. The sample consisted of blood, either unsorted or a sorted T cell fraction (not recorded which). The TCR sequence derives from a male donor with ankylosing spondylitis or in good health (not recorded which).

Here the CDR3 reads CATRRPGTPYTF. CDR3 nucleotides: TGTGCCACCCGCAGACCCGGGACTCCCTACACCTTC. V gene TRBV19 combines with J gene TRBJ1-2, with D possibly matching TRBD1 (5 bases). Trimming removed 10 bases from V and 10 bases from J, with 19 bases in between. The length of the CDR3 is 12 residues. In germline, CDR1 is LNHDA, CDR2 SQIVND (reference sequence).